This T cell receptor beta chain was sequenced for a study of shared clonotypes between healthy human individuals. This CDR3 contains 14 residues. The V end lost 8 bases, the J end lost 4 bases, and 15 bases lay between the germline ends. Germline-derived CDR1 and CDR2 are SGHNT and YYREEE (reference sequence). The protocol was immunoSEQ multiplex PCR, while the TCRdb copy is restricted to in-frame clones and leaves out a portion. The sample holds roughly 2.2 million clones, 93% seen once. The chain uses TRBV5-4 and TRBJ2-2, with D tentatively TRBD2 (5 bases). The sequenced material came from naive CD4+ T cells from PBMCs. The subset is: CD45RA+ positively selected. The clonotype was recovered from a man between 18 and 29 years old in good health. Some clones in this sample may be carry-over from other donors' samples. The CDR3 spells CASRPGSGTGELFF. The CDR3 DNA is TGTGCCAGTAGACCGGGGAGTGGCACCGGGGAGCTGTTTTTT.